This T cell receptor (beta chain) emerged from a study of early T cells in non-severe SARS-CoV-2 infection. There are a few counts of this clonotype. TCRdb fed the 5' RACE reads into MiXCR, producing one record per CDR3 protein. The table shows 50,000 to 65,000 distinct CDR3 sequences, with 20% occurring only once. This TCR came from an adult who was a healthcare worker with PCR-confirmed SARS-CoV-2 infection or an uninfected control (not recorded which). The sample consisted of whole blood, taken at baseline.

The CDR3 sequence: CAWISGRVANEKLFF. The CDR3 DNA is TGTGCCTGGATCTCAGGCAGGGTGGCTAATGAAAAACTGTTTTTT. The rearrangement joins TRBV30 to TRBJ1-4, with a tentative D call TRBD1 (5 bases). Per the germline V gene, CDR1 is GTSNPN and CDR2 is SVGIG (reference sequence). The CDR3 length is 15 residues. Trimming left V 4 bases short and J 3 bases short, with 15 bases between.